These 9 T cell receptor beta chains share one sample of origin, sequenced in a study of beta chain features in type 1 diabetes. Reverse transcription of all isolated RNA meant that expressed TCRB transcripts were sequenced. The table came from immunoSEQ multiplex PCR; TCRdb's copy has only in-frame clones and leaves some out. The sample has roughly 610,000 clones, roughly a sixth seen once. Input material: naive CD4+ T cells from blood. These receptors all stem from a man younger than 35 in good health.

In its sample, this clone was seen a few times. The chain recombines TRBV30 with TRBJ2-5, with 7 bases identical to TRBD1. Trimming cost V 1 base and J 7 bases; bases outside gene matches: 6. Germline V CDR1 and CDR2: GTSNPN, SVGIG (reference sequence). CDR3 size: 13 residues. The CDR3 bases are TGTGCCTGGAGTGGGACAGGCACGGGGACCCAGTACTTC. As protein: CAWSGTGTGTQYF.

This chain uses TRBV7-9 with TRBJ2-7, with D perhaps matching TRBD2 (5 bases). In germline, CDR1 is SEHNR, CDR2 FQNEAQ (reference sequence). The CDR3 runs to 16 residues. V was cut by 4 bases and J by 7 bases, with 23 bases left in between. In nucleotides, the CDR3 is TGTGCCAGCAGCTCCCTGCGCCTAGAGAAGACGGGGGAGCAGTACTTC. Protein product: CASSSLRLEKTGEQYF.

The rearrangement uses TRBV10-3 and TRBJ2-1; D might be TRBD1 or TRBD2, each matching 7 bases. The CDR3 extends over 17 amino acids. The germline V gene has CDR1 ENHRY and CDR2 SYGVKD. V lost 4 bases to trimming and J lost 2 bases, with 18 bases between them. CDR3 DNA sequence: TGTGCCATCAGTGGACGGGATGGGAGGGGGCCCTACAATGAGCAGTTCTTC. Amino acids: CAISGRDGRGPYNEQFF.

Only a few counts were recorded for this clone. The gene calls are TRBV7-9 and TRBJ2-7; the D gene is possibly TRBD2 (7 bases). V lost 1 base, J lost 2 bases, and 12 bases lay in between. The length of the CDR3 is 15 residues. Germline CDR1 and CDR2: SEHNR and FQNEAQ (reference sequence). The CDR3: CASSLEGGPTYEQYF. DNA of the CDR3: TGTGCCAGCAGCTTAGAGGGGGGGCCGACCTACGAGCAGTACTTC.

The chain recombines TRBV2 with TRBJ2-5, with 7 bases matching TRBD1. The V gene end was trimmed by 6 bases and the J gene end by 2 bases; junction bases not matched to a gene: 9. The CDR3 runs 15 residues. Germline V gene lookup returns CDR1 SNHLY and CDR2 FYNNEI. In DNA form, the CDR3 reads TGTGCCAGCAGGGCCTACACAGGGGTGCAAGAGACCCAGTACTTC. Amino acids: CASRAYTGVQETQYF.

This clone was picked up a small number of times. The gene calls are TRBV4-1 and TRBJ2-1, with 9 bases matching TRBD2. There are 15 residues in the CDR3. V lost 7 bases, J lost 12 bases, and 16 bases stayed unmatched. Germline values: CDR1 MGHRA, CDR2 YSYEKL. The CDR3 loop reads CASNMGGRVSRGQFF. The CDR3, as DNA: TGCGCCAGCAACATGGGCGGGAGGGTCTCGCGGGGGCAGTTCTTC.

This clone has a handful of counts. The rearrangement joins TRBV13 to TRBJ2-2; D unresolved. V was pared by 5 bases and J by 8 bases, with 9 bases between. Germline values: CDR1 PRHDT, CDR2 FYEKMQ (reference sequence). This CDR3 spans 12 amino acids. Here the CDR3 reads CASSPPKGELFF. The CDR3 DNA follows: TGTGCCAGCAGCCCTCCAAAAGGGGAGCTGTTTTTT.

This clone has more than one count but fewer than ten. The chain recombines TRBV9 with TRBJ2-1, with a weak D call TRBD2 (5 bases). The CDR3 contains 15 residues. Germline V gives CDR1 SGDLS, CDR2 YYNGEE. Trimming cost V 4 bases and J 2 bases, with 13 bases left between them. CDR3 coding DNA: TGTGCCAGCAGCCCTGCAGCGGAAACCTACAATGAGCAGTTCTTC. The encoded protein is CASSPAAETYNEQFF.

This clone was observed a few times. V is TRBV10-3 and J is TRBJ2-3; 12 bases fit TRBD2. This CDR3 spans 15 amino acids. Per the germline V gene, CDR1 is ENHRY and CDR2 is SYGVKD. With V trimmed by 7 bases and J by 4 bases, 6 bases remained unmatched. The CDR3 DNA reads as TGTGCCATCACGACTAGCGGGGGTATCGCAGATACGCAGTATTTT. Protein sequence: CAITTSGGIADTQYF.